A single sample gave rise to the 30 T cell receptor beta chains below, sequenced in a study of T cells expressing NK-cell markers. Each CDR3 protein gets one entry in TCRdb, which reprocessed the 5' RACE reads and gives no DNA. This sample's table reports a few hundred thousand distinct CDR3 sequences. The source material was blood T cells: a sorted CD56 or NKG2C T cell subset, CD4+ or CD8+ T cells, or bulk PBMC T cells (not recorded which). These receptor sequences come from a man younger than 35 in good health.

This chain uses TRBV4-2 with TRBJ2-3. The CDR3 consists of 17 residues. Germline assignment: CDR1 LGHNA and CDR2 YNFKEQ. The CDR3 loop is CASSRGSLAGGTDTQYF.

The rearrangement uses TRBV24-1 and TRBJ2-7; TCRdb calls TRBD1, which cannot be checked without DNA. Germline CDR1 and CDR2: KGHDR and SFDVKD. CDR3 length: 17 residues. The CDR3 protein is CATSDSPGRGGSYEQYF.

This CDR3 reads CASRRVSRGDEQYF. The chain is built from TRBV12-3 or TRBV12-4 and TRBJ2-7; with no DNA, the TCRdb D assignment of TRBD1 cannot be verified. CDR3 length equals 14 residues.

The genes are TRBV11-2 and TRBJ2-3; no DNA is available, so the TRBD2 call from TCRdb remains unchecked. In germline, CDR1 is SGHAT, CDR2 FQNNGV. The CDR3 has 19 residues. CDR3 sequence reads: CASSAILAEIITSTDTQYF. Supplemented by reference TRBV11-2 and TRBJ2-3, the full variable domain reads EAGVAQSPRYKIIEKRQSVAFWCNPISGHATLYWYQQILGQGPKLLIQFQNNGVVDDSQLPKDRFSAERLKGVDSTLKIQPAKLEDSAVYLCASSAILAEIITSTDTQYFGPGTRLTVL.

This chain connects TRBV7-2 to TRBJ1-2; TCRdb's assignment of TRBD1 cannot be checked, as there is no DNA. The germline CDR1 and CDR2 sequences are SGHTA and FQGNSA. CDR3 length: 16 amino acids. CDR3 in amino acids: CASSLASGGLYYGYTF.

This chain connects TRBV12-3 or TRBV12-4 to TRBJ2-4; TCRdb picks TRBD2, but there is no DNA to check that call. The CDR3 has 16 amino acids. CDR3 protein: CASRQTSGIAKNIQYF.

The rearrangement links TRBV5-1 to TRBJ2-3; TCRdb outputs TRBD2, but without DNA this stays unchecked. Germline V gives CDR1 SGHRS, CDR2 YFSETQ. This CDR3 has 14 amino acids. CDR3 loop: CASSRLGVTDTQYF.

The V and J genes are TRBV7-2 and TRBJ2-1; as DNA is missing, the TRBD2 call by TCRdb cannot be tested. The CDR3 runs 17 residues. From germline, CDR1 is SGHTA and CDR2 FQGNSA. CDR3 loop: CASSSLAGLSSYNEQFF.

The chain joins TRBV15 to TRBJ2-3; the D call of TRBD1 rests on TCRdb alone, since no DNA is present to check it. This CDR3 contains 15 residues. Germline CDR1 reads LNHNV; CDR2 reads YYDKDF (reference sequence). The CDR3 spells CATSRVRGPTDTQYF. Looking up the rest from reference TRBV15 and TRBJ2-3 gives the full variable domain: DAMVIQNPRYQVTQFGKPVTLSCSQTLNHNVMYWYQQKSSQAPKLLFHYYDKDFNNEADTPDNFQSRRPNTSFCFLDIRSPGLGDTAMYLCATSRVRGPTDTQYFGPGTRLTVL.

This chain joins TRBV5-8 and TRBJ2-1. The CDR3 is made up of 15 amino acids. Germline V gives CDR1 SGHTS, CDR2 YDEGEE. Here the CDR3 reads CASSLVAALYNEQFF.

V is TRBV10-3 and J is TRBJ2-7; the D call of TRBD2 rests on TCRdb alone, since no DNA is present to check it. The CDR3 spans 15 residues. CDR1 is ENHRY, CDR2 SYGVKD, per germline. This CDR3 reads CAISDRTSGSHEQYF.

The chain has TRBV5-4 and TRBJ2-1; TCRdb names TRBD2, which stays unverified in the absence of DNA. Germline values: CDR1 SGHNT, CDR2 YYREEE (reference sequence). This CDR3 is built from 15 residues. CDR3 sequence reads: CASSPSGRRDNEQFF.

The genes are TRBV27 and TRBJ1-2; TCRdb selects TRBD1, and the lack of DNA leaves this call unchecked. CDR3 length: 15 residues. CDR1 is MNHEY, CDR2 SMNVEV, per germline (reference sequence). CDR3 protein: CASGIQGGTNYGYTF.

The chain couples TRBV6-5 to TRBJ1-2. There are 14 residues in the CDR3. CDR1 and CDR2 (germline): MNHEY, SVGAGI. CDR3 in amino acids: CASSYNQAGYGYTF.

J is TRBJ2-1 and V is TRBV19; TCRdb selects TRBD2, and the lack of DNA leaves this call unchecked. Germline V gene data show CDR1 as LNHDA and CDR2 as SQIVND (reference sequence). This CDR3 region has 16 residues. CDR3 residues: CASSIGRDSSYNEQFF.

The chain carries TRBV10-2 and TRBJ2-7; the D call from TCRdb, TRBD2, cannot be confirmed without DNA. The CDR3 has 17 residues. Per germline, CDR1 WSHSY and CDR2 SAAADI. The CDR3 sequence: CASSRRGLVSGTYEQYF.

V is TRBV4-1 and J is TRBJ2-2; the D call of TRBD2 rests on TCRdb alone, since no DNA is present to check it. The germline CDR1 and CDR2 sequences are MGHRA and YSYEKL. The CDR3 is 16 amino acids. CDR3 region: CASSQRGQGYTGELFF.

The rearrangement uses TRBV7-8 and TRBJ2-1. The V gene's germline CDR1 is SGHVS and CDR2 FQNEAQ. The CDR3 runs to 15 residues. Here the CDR3 reads CASSLVQPYYNEQFF.

The CDR3 here is CASSLVASLRDTQYF. This rearrangement joins TRBV5-1 to TRBJ2-3; there is no DNA to check the TCRdb D call of TRBD2. The CDR3 is made up of 15 amino acids. Looked up from germline, CDR1 is SGHRS and CDR2 is YFSETQ.

J is TRBJ2-2 and V is TRBV29-1; the TCRdb call, TRBD2, lacks DNA for checking. The germline V gene encodes CDR1 SQVTM and CDR2 ANQGSEA. This CDR3 contains 18 residues. The CDR3 sequence: CSVLRTSGRAWNTGELFF.

The chain joins TRBV2 to TRBJ1-1; TCRdb selects TRBD1, and the lack of DNA leaves this call unchecked. CDR1 is SNHLY and CDR2 is FYNNEI in the germline V gene. The CDR3 covers 16 residues. The CDR3 protein is CASSEAQGQGIAEAFF. Variable domain in full (rest from reference TRBV2 and TRBJ1-1): EPEVTQTPSHQVTQMGQEVILRCVPISNHLYFYWYRQILGQKVEFLVSFYNNEISEKSEIFDDQFSVERPDGSNFTLKIRSTKLEDSAMYFCASSEAQGQGIAEAFFGQGTRLTVV.

The V call is TRBV10-1, the J call TRBJ2-1. The germline V gene has CDR1 WNHNN and CDR2 SYGVQD (reference sequence). CDR3 length equals 11 residues. CDR3 loop: CASSENNEQFF.

J is TRBJ2-4 and V is TRBV7-9; without DNA, the TCRdb call of TRBD1 cannot be checked. CDR1 is SEHNR and CDR2 is FQNEAQ in the germline V gene (reference sequence). CDR3 length: 13 amino acids. CDR3 amino acids: CASSGGSENIQYF.

Here the CDR3 reads CASSPEKGLHRGEQFF. The chain is built from TRBV14 and TRBJ2-1; TCRdb outputs TRBD1, but without DNA this stays unchecked. CDR1 and CDR2 from the germline V gene are SGHDN and FVKESK. This CDR3 contains 16 residues.

The chain is built from TRBV7-9 and TRBJ2-1. The CDR3 consists of 13 residues. Germline CDR1 SEHNR, CDR2 FQNEAQ (reference sequence). The CDR3 reads CASSPLNSDEQFF.

This chain links TRBV4-3 with TRBJ2-1. The CDR3 spans 13 residues. The germline V gene encodes CDR1 LGHNA and CDR2 YSLEER. CDR3 in amino acids: CASSQVLRSEQFF.

The chain links TRBV15 to TRBJ2-1; the TRBD1 assignment by TCRdb is unverifiable without DNA. This CDR3 comprises 15 residues. From germline, CDR1 is LNHNV and CDR2 YYDKDF (reference sequence). The chain's CDR3 is CATSSFGGIGNEQFF.

The chain has TRBV2 and TRBJ2-3; the TCRdb call, TRBD1, lacks DNA for checking. Germline V gene lookup returns CDR1 SNHLY and CDR2 FYNNEI. This CDR3 has 14 amino acids. The CDR3 reads CASRTGQGPDTQYF.

The rearrangement links TRBV20-1 to TRBJ2-1; TCRdb's D call of TRBD1 is untestable without DNA. Germline V lookup: CDR1 DFQATT, CDR2 SNEGSKA (reference sequence). The CDR3 is made up of 13 amino acids. The CDR3 is CSARGTVYNEQFF.

The V and J genes are TRBV12-3 or TRBV12-4 and TRBJ2-1; the TCRdb call, TRBD1, lacks DNA for checking. This CDR3 region has 11 residues. The CDR3 reads CASSLDRGQFF.